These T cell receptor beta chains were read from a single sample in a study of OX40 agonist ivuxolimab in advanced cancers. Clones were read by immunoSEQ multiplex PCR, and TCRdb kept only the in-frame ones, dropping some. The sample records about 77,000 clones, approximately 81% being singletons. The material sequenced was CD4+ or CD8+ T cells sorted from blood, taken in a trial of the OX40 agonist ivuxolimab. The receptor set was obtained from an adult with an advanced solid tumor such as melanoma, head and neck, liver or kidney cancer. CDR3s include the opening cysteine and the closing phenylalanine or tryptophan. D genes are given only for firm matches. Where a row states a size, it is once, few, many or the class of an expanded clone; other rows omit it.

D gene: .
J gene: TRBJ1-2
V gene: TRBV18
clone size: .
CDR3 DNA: TGTGCCAGCTCACCACCAATTCAGGGGAGGGATGACTACACCTTC
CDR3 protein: CASSPPIQGRDDYTF

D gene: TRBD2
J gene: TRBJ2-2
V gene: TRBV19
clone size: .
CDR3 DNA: TGTGCCAGTAGTAAGGACGGACTAGCGGGATACATCGGGGAGCTGTTTTTT
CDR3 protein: CASSKDGLAGYIGELFF

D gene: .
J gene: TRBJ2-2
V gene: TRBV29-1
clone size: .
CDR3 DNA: TGCAGCGTTGAACTCCACAACCGTAACACCGGGGAGCTGTTTTTT
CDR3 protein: CSVELHNRNTGELFF

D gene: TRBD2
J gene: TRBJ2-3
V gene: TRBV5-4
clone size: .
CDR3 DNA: TGTGCCAGCAGCACCGGGACTAGCGGGAGCACAGATACGCAGTATTTT
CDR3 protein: CASSTGTSGSTDTQYF

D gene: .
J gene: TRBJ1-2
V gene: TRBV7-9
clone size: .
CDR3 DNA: TGTGCCAGCAGCTTAGGAGGCCAACTAGCTCCTGGCTACACCTTC
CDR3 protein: CASSLGGQLAPGYTF

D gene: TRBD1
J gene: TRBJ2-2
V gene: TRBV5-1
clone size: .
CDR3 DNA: TGCGCCAGCAAAGAAGGGACAGGTTCGAACACCGGGGAGCTGTTTTTT
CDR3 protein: CASKEGTGSNTGELFF

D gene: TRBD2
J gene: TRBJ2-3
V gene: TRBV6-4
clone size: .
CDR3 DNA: TGTGCCAGCAGTGAGCGGGGGGACACAGATACGCAGTATTTT
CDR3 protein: CASSERGDTDTQYF

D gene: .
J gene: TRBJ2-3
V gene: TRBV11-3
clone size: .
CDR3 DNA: TGTGCCAGCAGCCCTGAGTTTGGGTATAGCACAGATACGCAGTATTTT
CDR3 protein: CASSPEFGYSTDTQYF

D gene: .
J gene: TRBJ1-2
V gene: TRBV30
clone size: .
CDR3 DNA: TGTGCCTGGCGTGGTTTTTTTGAGAGGGAATATGGCTACACCTTC
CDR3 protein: CAWRGFFEREYGYTF

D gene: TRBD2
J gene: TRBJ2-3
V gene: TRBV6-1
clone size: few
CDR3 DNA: TGTGCCAGCAGCCTAGCGGGAGAGGTGGATACGCAGTATTTT
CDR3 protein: CASSLAGEVDTQYF

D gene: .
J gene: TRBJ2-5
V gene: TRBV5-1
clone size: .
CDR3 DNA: TGCGCCAGCAATCCCAGTAATCAAGAGACCCAGTACTTC
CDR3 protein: CASNPSNQETQYF

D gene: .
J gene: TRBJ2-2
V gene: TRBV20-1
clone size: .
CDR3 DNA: TGCAGTGCTAGCCCCGCCGGGGAGCTGTTTTTT
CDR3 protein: CSASPAGELFF

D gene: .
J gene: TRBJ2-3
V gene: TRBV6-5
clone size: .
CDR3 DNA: TGTGCCAGCAGTTATACAGAAACTTCAGATACGCAGTATTTT
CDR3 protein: CASSYTETSDTQYF

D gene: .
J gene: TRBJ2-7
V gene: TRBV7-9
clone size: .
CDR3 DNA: TGTGCCAGCAGCTTAGTCGGCGGCTACGAGCAGTACTTC
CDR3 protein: CASSLVGGYEQYF

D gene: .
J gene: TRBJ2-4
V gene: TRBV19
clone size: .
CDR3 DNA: TGTGCCAGTAGTCCCCGGGACACCGTAGCCAAAAACATTCAGTACTTC
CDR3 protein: CASSPRDTVAKNIQYF

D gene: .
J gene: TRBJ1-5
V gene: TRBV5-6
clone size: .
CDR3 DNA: TGTGCCAGCAGCTTGGACCGGGAGGGGACACAGCCCCAGCATTTT
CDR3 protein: CASSLDREGTQPQHF

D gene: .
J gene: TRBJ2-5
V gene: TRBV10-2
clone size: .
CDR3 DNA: TGCGCCAGCAGTGAGTCAGGGACGTACCAAGAGACCCAGTACTTC
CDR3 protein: CASSESGTYQETQYF

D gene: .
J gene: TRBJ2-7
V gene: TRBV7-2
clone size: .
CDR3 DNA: TGTGCCAGCAGCTTAATAAACTACGAGCAGTACTTC
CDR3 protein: CASSLINYEQYF

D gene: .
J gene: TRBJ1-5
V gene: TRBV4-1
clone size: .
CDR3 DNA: TGCGCCAGCAGCCAAGACTTAGAACAGCCCCAGCATTTT
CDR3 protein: CASSQDLEQPQHF

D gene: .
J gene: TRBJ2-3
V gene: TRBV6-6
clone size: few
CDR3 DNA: TGTGCCAGCAGCCGTTATAGCACAGATACGCAGTATTTT
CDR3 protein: CASSRYSTDTQYF

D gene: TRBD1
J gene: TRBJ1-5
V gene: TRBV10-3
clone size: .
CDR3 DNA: TGTGCCATCAGTGAGTCCAGGTCAGGGGGTAGCCAGCCCCAGCATTTT
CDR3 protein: CAISESRSGGSQPQHF

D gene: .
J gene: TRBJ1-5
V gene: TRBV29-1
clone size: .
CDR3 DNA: TGCAGCGTTTCGTTGGGTAGCAATCAGCCCCAGCATTTT
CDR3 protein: CSVSLGSNQPQHF

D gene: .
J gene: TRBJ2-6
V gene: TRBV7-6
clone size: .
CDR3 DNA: TGTGCCAGCACTCAGACAGGTGCCGGGGCCAACGTCCTGACTTTC
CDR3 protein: CASTQTGAGANVLTF

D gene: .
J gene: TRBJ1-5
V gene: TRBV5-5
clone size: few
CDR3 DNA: TGTGCCAGCAGCTTGGTTCCGGGAGTCAATCAGCCCCAGCATTTT
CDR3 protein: CASSLVPGVNQPQHF

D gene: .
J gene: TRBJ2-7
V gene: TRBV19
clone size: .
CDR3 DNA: TGTGCCAGTAGTATAGGTGCAAACTCCTACGAGCAGTACTTC
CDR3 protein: CASSIGANSYEQYF

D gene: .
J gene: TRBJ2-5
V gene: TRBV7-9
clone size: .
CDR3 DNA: TGTGCCAGCAGCTTCGACAGGGGAGGGGAGACCCAGTACTTC
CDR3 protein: CASSFDRGGETQYF

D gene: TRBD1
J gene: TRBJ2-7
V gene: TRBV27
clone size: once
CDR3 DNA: TGTGCCAGCAGTTTATCAGGGACAGGGTATCGGGAGCAGTACTTC
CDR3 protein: CASSLSGTGYREQYF

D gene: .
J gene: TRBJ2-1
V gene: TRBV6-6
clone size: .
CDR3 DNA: TGTGCCAGCAGTTATTCGGCGGCGCCGGAGCAGTTCTTC
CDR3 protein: CASSYSAAPEQFF

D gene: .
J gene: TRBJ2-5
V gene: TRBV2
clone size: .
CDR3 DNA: TGTGCCAGCAGTTCAGACACTGAAGAGACCCAGTACTTC
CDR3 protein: CASSSDTEETQYF

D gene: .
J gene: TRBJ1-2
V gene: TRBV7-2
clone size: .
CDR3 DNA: TGTGCCAGCAGCCGAGAGCTGAGCTATGGCTACACCTTC
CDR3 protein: CASSRELSYGYTF

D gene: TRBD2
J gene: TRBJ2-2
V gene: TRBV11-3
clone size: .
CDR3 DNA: TGTGCCAGCAGCTCTGGGACTAGCGGTAACACCGGGGAGCTGTTTTTT
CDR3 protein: CASSSGTSGNTGELFF

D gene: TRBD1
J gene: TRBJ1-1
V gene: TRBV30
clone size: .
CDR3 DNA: TGTGCCTGGAGTAGACAGGGGCGCACTGAAGCTTTCTTT
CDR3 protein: CAWSRQGRTEAFF

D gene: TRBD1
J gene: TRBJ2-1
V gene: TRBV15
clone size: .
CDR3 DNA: TGTGCCACCAGCGGCAGCCATTTTTCGAATCGACAGGGTAGGAATGAGCAGTTCTTC
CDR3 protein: CATSGSHFSNRQGRNEQFF

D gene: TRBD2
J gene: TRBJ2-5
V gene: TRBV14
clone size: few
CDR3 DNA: TGTGCCAGCAGCCAGACTAGCGGGGCACAAGAGACCCAGTACTTC
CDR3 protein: CASSQTSGAQETQYF

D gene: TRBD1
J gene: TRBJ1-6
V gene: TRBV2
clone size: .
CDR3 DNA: TGTGCCAGCGGTGGGACAGTTAATTCACCCCTCCACTTT
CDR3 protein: CASGGTVNSPLHF

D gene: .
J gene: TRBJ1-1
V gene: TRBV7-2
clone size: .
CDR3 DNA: TGTGCCAGCAGCTCCTACGACATAGGGGAATCGGGAGCTTTCTTT
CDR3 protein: CASSSYDIGESGAFF

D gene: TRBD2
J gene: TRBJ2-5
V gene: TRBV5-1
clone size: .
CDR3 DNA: TGCGCCAGCAGCTTGGGACTAGCGGGAGTGTACCAAGAGACCCAGTACTTC
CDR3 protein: CASSLGLAGVYQETQYF

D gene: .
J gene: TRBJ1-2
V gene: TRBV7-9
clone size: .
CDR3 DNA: TGTGCCAGCAGCCCCGACAGCAACTATGGCTACACCTTC
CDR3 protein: CASSPDSNYGYTF

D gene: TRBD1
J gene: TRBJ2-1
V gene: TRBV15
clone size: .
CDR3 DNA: TGTGCCACCAGCAGAGACAGGGGGTATGAGAATGAGCAGTTCTTC
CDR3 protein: CATSRDRGYENEQFF

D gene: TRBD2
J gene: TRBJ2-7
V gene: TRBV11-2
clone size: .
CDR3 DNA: TGTGCCAGCAGCCCCTCGGGAGGGCTCGGTAGGAATTACGAGCAGTACTTC
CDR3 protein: CASSPSGGLGRNYEQYF

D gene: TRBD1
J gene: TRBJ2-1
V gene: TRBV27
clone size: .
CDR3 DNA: TGTGCCAGCAGTTCGACAGGGGCGGGGAATGAGCAGTTCTTC
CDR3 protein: CASSSTGAGNEQFF

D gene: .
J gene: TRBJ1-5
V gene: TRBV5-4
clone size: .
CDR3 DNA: TGTGCCAGCAGCCAAGACACGTGGGGCCGTGGGAATCAGCCCCAGCATTTT
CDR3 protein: CASSQDTWGRGNQPQHF

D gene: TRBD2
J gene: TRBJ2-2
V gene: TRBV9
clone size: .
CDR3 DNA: TGTGCCAGCAGCCCAAGCGGGAGCTGGGCCGGGGAGCTGTTTTTT
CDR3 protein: CASSPSGSWAGELFF

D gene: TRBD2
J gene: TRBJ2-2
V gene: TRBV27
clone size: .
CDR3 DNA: TGTGCCAGCAGTCCCCGGGGGGTCGGGGAGCTGTTTTTT
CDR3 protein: CASSPRGVGELFF

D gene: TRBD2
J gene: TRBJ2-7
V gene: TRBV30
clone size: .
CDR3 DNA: TGTGCCTGGAGAGCGGGAGGGGGCTCCTACGAGCAGTACTTC
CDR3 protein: CAWRAGGGSYEQYF

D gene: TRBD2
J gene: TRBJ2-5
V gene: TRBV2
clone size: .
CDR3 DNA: TGTGCCAGCAGTGGGGCTAGCGGGGGACGAGGGGGAGAGACCCAGTACTTC
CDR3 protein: CASSGASGGRGGETQYF

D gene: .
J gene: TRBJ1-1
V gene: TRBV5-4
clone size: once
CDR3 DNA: TGTGCCAGCAGCAGAGGACTCGCTGAAGCTTTCTTT
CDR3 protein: CASSRGLAEAFF

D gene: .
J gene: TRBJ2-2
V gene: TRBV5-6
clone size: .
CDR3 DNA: TGTGCCAGCAGCTTGGCCAACAGGGTTGACACCGGGGAGCTGTTTTTT
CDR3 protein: CASSLANRVDTGELFF

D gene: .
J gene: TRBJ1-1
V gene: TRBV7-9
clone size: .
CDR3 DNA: TGTGCCAGCGAGGACACTGAAGCTTTCTTT
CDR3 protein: CASEDTEAFF